The next 11 T cell receptor beta chains were all read from a single sample in a study of shared clonotypes between healthy human individuals. Selected positively for CCR7 and CD45RO-negative, naive CD8 cells excluded terminally differentiated effector memory CD45RA+ cells. TCRdb's table, derived via immunoSEQ multiplex PCR, lists solely in-frame clones and lacks some. The data hold about 2.2 million clones, with over 85% observed a single time. The sequencing input was naive CD8+ T cells from PBMCs. The source is a man between 18 and 35 years old in good health. Some clones in this sample may be carry-over from other donors' samples.

The chain carries TRBV9 and TRBJ2-3, with D perhaps matching TRBD1 (6 bases). Trimming took off 3 bases at V and 0 bases at J, with 11 bases between the two ends. This CDR3 has 15 amino acids. The germline V gene encodes CDR1 SGDLS and CDR2 YYNGEE. The CDR3: CASSGTGLSTDTQYF. The DNA for the CDR3 is TGTGCCAGCAGCGGAACAGGGCTAAGCACAGATACGCAGTATTTT. Full variable domain (remainder filled in from reference TRBV9 and TRBJ2-3): DSGVTQTPKHLITATGQRVTLRCSPRSGDLSVYWYQQSLDQGLQFLIQYYNGEERAKGNILERFSAQQFPDLHSELNLSSLELGDSALYFCASSGTGLSTDTQYFGPGTRLTVL.

The chain combines TRBV28 with TRBJ2-7; a possible D gene is TRBD1 (5 bases). The germline V gene encodes CDR1 MDHEN and CDR2 SYDVKM. Trimming removed 7 bases at V and 3 bases at J, with 13 bases between. This CDR3 has 13 amino acids. In DNA, the CDR3 is TGTGCCAGCAACGATCCAGGGAACTACGAGCAGTACTTC. Translated: CASNDPGNYEQYF. Complete variable domain (other parts from reference TRBV28 and TRBJ2-7): DVKVTQSSRYLVKRTGEKVFLECVQDMDHENMFWYRQDPGLGLRLIYFSYDVKMKEKGDIPEGYSVSREKKERFSLILESASTNQTSMYLCASNDPGNYEQYFGPGTRLTVT.

This clone came up once. The chain couples TRBV5-1 to TRBJ2-7; 9 bases map to TRBD1. V lost 4 bases, J lost 1 base, and 6 bases stayed unmatched. Germline CDR1 and CDR2: SGHRS and YFSETQ. The CDR3 covers 15 residues. The CDR3 here is CASSPWTGVSYEQYF. CDR3 in DNA: TGCGCCAGCAGCCCTTGGACAGGGGTATCCTACGAGCAGTACTTC.

The chain is built from TRBV2 and TRBJ1-4; the D gene is possibly TRBD1 (6 bases). Trimming stripped 11 bases from V and 8 bases from J, with 24 bases between. The CDR3 is made up of 15 amino acids. The germline CDR1 and CDR2 sequences are SNHLY and FYNNEI. For the CDR3, the DNA is TGTGCCGGGACGAGGGGGGCAGGCCTCGGGGAAAAACTGTTTTTT. Amino acid sequence: CAGTRGAGLGEKLFF.

This clone appeared a single time. The V gene is TRBV6-6, the J gene TRBJ1-2; D unclear. The V end was cut by 0 bases, the J end by 4 bases, with 9 bases between. CDR3 length: 14 residues. CDR1 is MNHNY and CDR2 is SVGAGI in the germline V gene (reference sequence). CDR3 sequence: CASSYSEAFYGYTF. In nucleotides, the CDR3 is TGTGCCAGCAGTTACTCAGAGGCCTTCTATGGCTACACCTTC.

This chain connects TRBV30 to TRBJ2-7; 9 nucleotides agree with TRBD2. This CDR3 is built from 14 residues. V lost 1 base, J lost 2 bases, and 3 bases stayed unmatched. Germline loops: CDR1 GTSNPN, CDR2 SVGIG (reference sequence). The CDR3 nucleotides read TGTGCCTGGAGTGGGACTAGCGTAACCTACGAGCAGTACTTC. Translating it yields CAWSGTSVTYEQYF.

V and J are TRBV9 and TRBJ2-5; 9 nucleotides line up with TRBD2. The J call may be faulty, since TRBJ2-7 better matches the DNA end. Germline lookup yields CDR1 SGDLS and CDR2 YYNGEE. This CDR3 is built from 14 residues. The CDR3 DNA reads TGTGCCAGCAGCGTCGGTAGCGGGAGCTACGAGCAGTACTTC. Residues: CASSVGSGSYEQYF.

The rearrangement joins TRBV4-2 to TRBJ2-7, with 8 bases lining up with TRBD1. After removal of 4 bases from V and 1 base from J, the junction contained 9 bases not matched to a gene. The CDR3 is made up of 16 amino acids. The V gene's germline CDR1 is LGHNA and CDR2 YNFKEQ. CDR3: CASSPAWTGRSYEQYF. The CDR3 DNA follows: TGTGCCAGCAGCCCCGCCTGGACAGGGAGGTCCTACGAGCAGTACTTC.

The chain combines TRBV4-1 with TRBJ1-5; D is undetermined. Trimming pared 1 base from V and 7 bases from J, leaving 14 bases between. The CDR3 is made up of 15 amino acids. The germline gives CDR1 MGHRA, CDR2 YSYEKL. The CDR3 reads CASSQVGQLGQPQHF. The CDR3 DNA reads as TGCGCCAGCAGCCAAGTTGGCCAATTGGGGCAGCCCCAGCATTTT.

The gene calls are TRBV7-9 and TRBJ2-2, with D hard to call. V lost 5 bases and J lost 4, with 11 bases in between. From germline, CDR1 is SEHNR and CDR2 FQNEAQ (reference sequence). There are 14 residues in the CDR3. In DNA, the CDR3 is TGTGCCAGCAGCCGGCCGGTGGGCACCGGGGAGCTGTTTTTT. Translated, it gives CASSRPVGTGELFF.

This sequence joins TRBV4-3 and TRBJ2-7; D unclear. Germline CDR1 reads LGHNA; CDR2 reads YSLEER. V shed 1 base and J shed 0 bases, with 10 bases lying between them. This CDR3 is built from 15 residues. The CDR3 nucleotides are TGCGCCAGCAGCCAAGCGTATCAGGACTCCTACGAGCAGTACTTC. This codes for CASSQAYQDSYEQYF.